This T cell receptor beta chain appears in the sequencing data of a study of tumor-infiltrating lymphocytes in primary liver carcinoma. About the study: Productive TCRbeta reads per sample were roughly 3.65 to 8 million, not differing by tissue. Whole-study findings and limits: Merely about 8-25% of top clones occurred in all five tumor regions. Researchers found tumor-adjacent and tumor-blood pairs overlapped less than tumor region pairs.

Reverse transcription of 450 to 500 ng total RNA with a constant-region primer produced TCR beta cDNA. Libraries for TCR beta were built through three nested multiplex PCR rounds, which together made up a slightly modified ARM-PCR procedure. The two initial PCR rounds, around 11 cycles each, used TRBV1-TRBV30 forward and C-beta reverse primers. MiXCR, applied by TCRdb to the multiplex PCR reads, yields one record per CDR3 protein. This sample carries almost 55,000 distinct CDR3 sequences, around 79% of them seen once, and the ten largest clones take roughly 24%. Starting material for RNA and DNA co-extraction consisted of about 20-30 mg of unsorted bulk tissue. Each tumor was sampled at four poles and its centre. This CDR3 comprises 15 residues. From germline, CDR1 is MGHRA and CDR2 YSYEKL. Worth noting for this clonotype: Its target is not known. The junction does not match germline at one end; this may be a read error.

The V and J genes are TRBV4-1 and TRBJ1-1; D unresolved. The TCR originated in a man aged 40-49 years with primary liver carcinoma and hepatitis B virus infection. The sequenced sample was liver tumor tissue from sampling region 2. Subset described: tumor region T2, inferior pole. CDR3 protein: CASSQGLNMNTETFF. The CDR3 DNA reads TGCGCCAGCAGCCAAGGCCTTAATATGAATACTGAAACTTTCTTT.